This T cell receptor (beta chain) was profiled in a study of OX40 agonist ivuxolimab in advanced cancers. About the research overall: Patients receiving dose escalation had hepatocellular carcinoma, melanoma, renal cell or head and neck cancer. Among those treated, three patients had partial responses, one with hepatocellular carcinoma and two with cutaneous melanoma. Study-level results: CD4+ and CD8+ blood T cells expanded clonally by week 6 at 0.1 to 3.0 mg/kg. Among T cells, CD8+ cells averaged more expanded clones than CD4+ cells.

Libraries were prepared by immunoSEQ multiplex PCR; TCRdb keeps only in-frame clonotypes and omits some of them. The sample has about 76,000 clones, 75% to 85% seen once. As to this clone: Its antigen is unknown.

The length of the CDR3 is 16 residues. CDR1 and CDR2 from the germline V gene are LNHDA and SQIVND (reference sequence). Trimming took 6 bases from V and 4 from J, leaving 21 bases between them. The rearrangement uses TRBV19 and TRBJ2-5; weak D call: TRBD2 (7 bases). Specimen: CD4+ or CD8+ T cells sorted from blood, collected in a trial of the OX40 agonist ivuxolimab. The receptor was derived from an adult with an advanced solid tumor such as melanoma, head and neck, liver or kidney cancer. CDR3: CASRPFPGGAGETQYF. The CDR3 region has the DNA TGTGCCAGTAGACCGTTCCCTGGGGGGGCGGGAGAGACCCAGTACTTC.